These 2 T cell receptor beta chains share one sample of origin, sequenced in a study of blood T cell repertoires in COVID-19. TCRdb keeps only in-frame clones here, not all; method: immunoSEQ multiplex PCR. The sample lists some 180,000 clones; around 87% were seen once. The sample consisted of PBMCs or T cells enriched from blood (not recorded which). The receptors were sampled from a woman in her forties in a cohort exposed to, infected with or recovered from COVID-19 (not recorded which).

J is TRBJ2-2 and V is TRBV7-8; 11 nucleotides align to TRBD2. Per germline, CDR1 SGHVS and CDR2 FQNEAQ. Losses at the gene ends were 4 bases for V and 2 bases for J; bases not matched to a gene: 12. The CDR3 totals 19 residues. The CDR3 loop is CASSSKVPGLAANTGELFF. CDR3 coding DNA: TGTGCCAGCAGCTCCAAAGTGCCGGGACTAGCGGCAAACACCGGGGAGCTGTTTTTT.

The chain joins TRBV7-8 to TRBJ1-6; TRBD1 aligns across 7 bases. J was trimmed by 9 bases and V by 0 bases; bases with no gene match: 8. Germline CDR1 SGHVS, CDR2 FQNEAQ. CDR3 size: 16 residues. The CDR3 nucleotides are TGTGCCAGCAGCTTAGCGCTCACAGGGGAAGGTTCACCCCTCCACTTT. Its protein is CASSLALTGEGSPLHF.